These 6 T cell receptor beta chains were all obtained from the same sample, sequenced in a study of metastatic and nonmetastatic thyroid tumors. The entire patient cohort was treatment-naive prior to thyroid surgery. Through MiXCR, TCRdb re-clonotyped the PCR reads. In the table there are more than 90,000 clones, over 9.5% of which are singletons. Material: blood. Every receptor here comes from a female donor with papillary thyroid cancer or a benign thyroid nodule (not recorded which). Some clones in this sample may be carry-over from other donors' samples.

Many counts were recorded for this clone. The rearrangement links TRBV7-9 to TRBJ2-1; D unresolved. The CDR3 runs to 13 residues. The ends were cut back, 4 bases at V and 5 bases at J, with 9 bases in the middle. Looked up from germline, CDR1 is SEHNR and CDR2 is FQNEAQ (reference sequence). For the CDR3, the DNA is TGTGCCAGCAGCTGGTACGATAACAATGAGCAGTTCTTC. As protein: CASSWYDNNEQFF.

This clone has a count of ten or more. The V and J genes are TRBV5-4 and TRBJ2-3; TRBD1 is a possible D gene (6 bases). CDR3 length: 16 amino acids. Germline lookup yields CDR1 SGHNT and CDR2 YYREEE (reference sequence). Trimming took off 2 bases at V and 1 base at J, with 14 bases between the two ends. CDR3 protein: CASSLTHRVGTDTQYF. CDR3 nucleotides: TGTGCCAGCAGCTTAACCCACAGGGTCGGCACAGATACGCAGTATTTT.

This clone is categorized as medium-sized. This chain uses TRBV11-1 with TRBJ2-7, with D possibly matching TRBD1 (6 bases). The V gene's germline CDR1 is SGHAT and CDR2 FQDESV (reference sequence). The ends were cut back, 6 bases at V and 3 bases at J, with 18 bases in the middle. The CDR3 spans 15 residues. The CDR3 region has the DNA TGTGCCAGCAGAAGTACGGGACACAGCATCTACGAGCAGTACTTC. As protein: CASRSTGHSIYEQYF.

This clone was recorded at least ten times. V is TRBV11-2 and J is TRBJ2-2; D not certain. The CDR3 has 14 residues. Looked up from germline, CDR1 is SGHAT and CDR2 is FQNNGV. V was clipped by 8 bases and J by 1 base, with 11 bases between them. This CDR3 reads CASPGTVNTGELFF. The CDR3 region has the DNA TGTGCCAGCCCAGGCACAGTGAACACCGGGGAGCTGTTTTTT.

This clone was counted many times. The chain combines TRBV4-3 with TRBJ2-7; 10 bases are a match to TRBD2. The germline CDR1 and CDR2 sequences are LGHNA and YSLEER. Trimming removed 3 bases from V and 0 bases from J; junction bases left unmatched: 5. This CDR3 is built from 16 residues. CDR3 DNA: TGCGCCAGCAGCCACCGGACTAGCGGAATCTCCTACGAGCAGTACTTC. This codes for CASSHRTSGISYEQYF.

This clone occurred a few times. A much larger clone lies a single base off, so this may be a read error. This specimen includes other DNA sequences encoding the same CDR3. J is TRBJ2-3 and V is TRBV9; possible D gene TRBD2, 6 bases. Trimming pared 3 bases from V and 0 bases from J, leaving 14 bases between. The CDR3 is made up of 16 amino acids. Germline V lookup: CDR1 SGDLS, CDR2 YYNGEE. The CDR3 sequence: CASSGGVALSTDTQYF. The CDR3 nucleotides read TGTGCCAGCAGCGGGGGGGTAGCTCTCAGCACAGATACGCAGTATTTT.